The 23 T cell receptor beta chains in this list originate from one sample, sequenced in a study of blood T cells in healthy people across ages. Using a J-beta primer mix together with a sample-barcoded 5' primer, a second PCR was run for about 6 to 12 cycles. TCRdb called the 5' RACE reads again in MiXCR, with one record for every CDR3 protein. Of around 800,000 distinct CDR3 sequences listed, about 26% were seen once; the top ten hold 3%. The data were also submitted as part of a second study, on T cells of mothers and their children.

Sequencing input: blood. Receptors were obtained from a boy younger than 18 in good health.

The chain links TRBV4-1 to TRBJ1-1, with D hard to call. The CDR3 extends over 12 amino acids. The germline CDR1 and CDR2 sequences are MGHRA and YSYEKL. The V end lost 3 bases, the J end lost 5 bases, and 7 bases lay between the germline ends. The CDR3 loop reads CASSHFGTEAFF. CDR3 in DNA: TGCGCCAGCAGCCACTTCGGGACTGAAGCTTTCTTT.

The gene calls are TRBV29-1 and TRBJ2-5; D possibly uses TRBD1 or TRBD2 (5 bases each). This CDR3 is built from 14 residues. V lost 3 bases and J 3 bases, leaving 14 bases between the germline ends. The germline CDR1 and CDR2 sequences are SQVTM and ANQGSEA. The CDR3 loop reads CSVERGSGKETQYF. The CDR3 DNA follows: TGCAGCGTTGAGAGGGGATCAGGGAAAGAGACCCAGTACTTC.

In its sample, this clonotype was seen a few times. The rearrangement links TRBV7-8 to TRBJ2-4; no definite D call. The CDR3 loop spans 14 amino acids. Trimming stripped 2 bases from V and 5 bases from J, with 10 bases between. Germline V lookup: CDR1 SGHVS, CDR2 FQNEAQ. CDR3 sequence: CASSLKDLQNIQYF. CDR3 DNA sequence: TGTGCCAGCAGCTTAAAGGATCTCCAAAACATTCAGTACTTC. Based on the CDR3 plus reference TRBV7-8 and TRBJ2-4, the full variable domain is GAGVSQSPRYKVAKRGQDVALRCDPISGHVSLFWYQQALGQGPEFLTYFQNEAQLDKSGLPSDRFFAERPEGSVSTLKIQRTQQEDSAVYLCASSLKDLQNIQYFGAGTRLSVL.

This clonotype was picked up many times. CDR3 in amino acids: CASSLSPDSNQPQHF. The DNA of the CDR3 is TGCGCCAGCAGCTTGTCACCGGATAGCAATCAGCCCCAGCATTTT. The chain joins TRBV5-1 to TRBJ1-5; D remains unclear. Trimming stripped 1 base from V and 0 bases from J, with 8 bases between. The CDR3 covers 15 residues. The germline V gene encodes CDR1 SGHRS and CDR2 YFSETQ.

This chain links TRBV5-1 with TRBJ1-2; D is undetermined. The CDR3 extends over 14 amino acids. Per the germline V gene, CDR1 is SGHRS and CDR2 is YFSETQ. The V gene lost 3 bases and the J gene lost 2 bases, with 11 bases spanning the gap. The chain's CDR3 is CASSSYGKNYGYTF. The DNA of the CDR3 is TGCGCCAGCAGCTCCTACGGGAAAAACTATGGCTACACCTTC. Complete variable domain (other parts from reference TRBV5-1 and TRBJ1-2): KAGVTQTPRYLIKTRGQQVTLSCSPISGHRSVSWYQQTPGQGLQFLFEYFSETQRNKGNFPGRFSGRQFSNSRSEMNVSTLELGDSALYLCASSSYGKNYGYTFGSGTRLTVV.

In its sample, this clonotype was seen a few times. CDR3 sequence (DNA): TGTGCCAGCAGTGAGCGGGGTTGGGGAGCCTACGAGCAGTACTTC. This gives the protein CASSERGWGAYEQYF. The gene calls are TRBV5-5 and TRBJ2-7; 7 bases agree with TRBD2. Germline CDR1 reads SGHKS; CDR2 reads YYEKEE (reference sequence). The CDR3 is 15 amino acids. J was trimmed by 2 bases and V by 5 bases; bases with no gene match: 10.

This clonotype was detected a few times. CDR3 region: CASSLGTGSRVFF. The CDR3 DNA reads as TGCGCCAGCAGCTTGGGTACAGGGTCTCGAGTTTTCTTT. The chain recombines TRBV5-1 with TRBJ1-1, with D perhaps matching TRBD1 (6 bases). Germline CDR1 and CDR2: SGHRS and YFSETQ. This CDR3 contains 13 residues. V was trimmed by 0 bases and J by 13 bases, leaving 16 bases between them.

This clonotype turned up a few times. The junction does not match germline at one end; this may be a read error. The chain carries TRBV28 and TRBJ2-5; 11 nucleotides match TRBD2. The end of the DNA aligns better with TRBJ2-1, so the J call may be wrong. CDR1 is MDHEN, CDR2 SYDVKM, per germline. This CDR3 is 15 amino acids long. CDR3 in amino acids: CASNLAGGVYNEQFF. CDR3 sequence (DNA): TGTGCCAGCAATTTAGCGGGGGGGGTATACAATGAGCAGTTCTTC.

The chain employs TRBV11-3 and TRBJ1-1, with a possible D match to TRBD1 (5 bases). The germline V and J ends were trimmed by 2 bases and 8 bases, with 9 bases remaining between them. CDR1 is SGHNT and CDR2 is YENEEA in the germline V gene. The length of the CDR3 is 12 residues. In nucleotides, the CDR3 is TGTGCCAGCAGCTTAACAGGAGGAGAAGCTTTCTTT. This translates into CASSLTGGEAFF.

This clonotype appeared a few times. The chain carries TRBV14 and TRBJ1-2, with TRBD1 as a possible D gene (6 bases). Germline loops: CDR1 SGHDN, CDR2 FVKESK. The CDR3 consists of 14 residues. V lost 1 base and J lost 8, with 14 bases in between. The CDR3 coding sequence is TGTGCCAGCAGCCAAGCGTTGGGGGCCTGGGGCTACACCTTC. Translating it yields CASSQALGAWGYTF.

CDR3 sequence: CASSETGVQRDTQYF. DNA for the CDR3: TGTGCCAGCAGTGAGACAGGGGTCCAAAGAGATACGCAGTATTTT. The rearrangement joins TRBV25-1 to TRBJ2-3, with 8 bases identical to TRBD1. The germline V gene has CDR1 MGHDK and CDR2 SYGVNS. With 3 bases clipped from V and 5 bases from J, the junction kept 7 bases outside the gene matches. CDR3 length: 15 residues.

This clonotype has only a few counts. The chain combines TRBV28 with TRBJ2-1; D perhaps matches TRBD2 (5 bases). The length of the CDR3 is 14 residues. The germline V gene encodes CDR1 MDHEN and CDR2 SYDVKM. V lost 10 bases to trimming and J lost 1 base, with 14 bases between them. DNA of the CDR3: TGTGCCACGATATTCGGCGGGTCCTACAATGAGCAGTTCTTC. Residues: CATIFGGSYNEQFF.

The chain links TRBV5-1 to TRBJ1-6; tentatively, D is TRBD1 (5 bases). Trimming cost V 9 bases and J 8 bases, with 15 bases left between them. The CDR3 has 13 amino acids. Germline lookup yields CDR1 SGHRS and CDR2 YFSETQ. CDR3 residues: CATESREDSPLHF. CDR3 nucleotides: TGCGCCACCGAAAGCAGGGAGGATTCACCCCTCCACTTT.

This clonotype came up a few times. The chain recombines TRBV11-2 with TRBJ2-1; unclear D gene. The CDR3 has 16 amino acids. Per the germline V gene, CDR1 is SGHAT and CDR2 is FQNNGV. V was shortened by 0 bases and J by 5 bases, with 14 bases between the two germline ends. The chain's CDR3 is CASSLDPAQDHNEQFF. CDR3 nucleotides: TGTGCCAGCAGCTTAGACCCAGCTCAGGACCACAATGAGCAGTTCTTC.

This clonotype was seen a few times. V usage is TRBV29-1 and J usage is TRBJ1-1; no clear D. V lost 4 bases and J lost 3, with 9 bases in between. Germline assignment: CDR1 SQVTM and CDR2 ANQGSEA. The CDR3 is 12 amino acids. The CDR3 DNA is TGCAGCGTTGGAATGGTTGACACTGAAGCTTTCTTT. Translated, it gives CSVGMVDTEAFF.

This clonotype came up once. The chain combines TRBV20-1 with TRBJ2-1; 8 positions match TRBD2. This CDR3 contains 16 residues. From germline, CDR1 is DFQATT and CDR2 SNEGSKA (reference sequence). Losses at the gene ends were 4 bases for V and 1 base for J; bases not matched to a gene: 9. CDR3 loop: CSATAAGARSYNEQFF. The CDR3 region has the DNA TGCAGTGCTACGGCAGCGGGAGCGAGATCCTACAATGAGCAGTTCTTC.

J is TRBJ2-1 and V is TRBV20-1; 8 bases fit TRBD2. The CDR3 is 17 residues long. The germline gives CDR1 DFQATT, CDR2 SNEGSKA (reference sequence). With 6 bases clipped from V and 0 bases from J, the junction kept 13 bases outside the gene matches. CDR3 nucleotides: TGCAGTGCCAGATTGGCGGGGGGCCCGAGCTCCTACAATGAGCAGTTCTTC. Its translation: CSARLAGGPSSYNEQFF.

This CDR3 is CASSTVHRGTEAFF. DNA for the CDR3: TGTGCCAGTAGTACGGTACACAGGGGCACTGAAGCTTTCTTT. This rearrangement joins TRBV19 to TRBJ1-1; TRBD1 aligns across 7 bases. The CDR3 spans 14 residues. Looked up from germline, CDR1 is LNHDA and CDR2 is SQIVND (reference sequence). V shed 4 bases and J 4 bases; nucleotides not matched to a gene: 6.

The chain couples TRBV11-2 to TRBJ1-3, with D possibly matching TRBD1 (5 bases). The CDR3 has 17 amino acids. Germline-derived CDR1 and CDR2 are SGHAT and FQNNGV. V gave up 4 bases and J gave up 1 base, with 17 bases separating them. CDR3: CASSYPPGGRSGNTIYF. CDR3 coding DNA: TGTGCCAGCAGCTACCCCCCTGGGGGAAGGTCTGGAAACACCATATATTTT.

This clonotype was counted a few times. The chain employs TRBV15 and TRBJ1-4; D remains ambiguous. From germline, CDR1 is LNHNV and CDR2 YYDKDF (reference sequence). The V gene lost 1 base and the J gene lost 8 bases, with 20 bases spanning the gap. The CDR3 totals 17 residues. The chain's CDR3 is CATSRGGSLGSNEKLFF. In DNA form, the CDR3 reads TGTGCCACCAGCAGAGGAGGGAGCCTCGGAAGTAACGAAAAACTGTTTTTT.

There are a few counts of this clonotype. The genes are TRBV7-9 and TRBJ2-5, with 7 bases that match TRBD1. Germline CDR1 is SEHNR and CDR2 is FQNEAQ (reference sequence). The ends lost 5 bases at V and 0 bases at J; junction bases unmatched: 6. The CDR3 covers 15 residues. The CDR3 nucleotides read TGTGCCAGCAGCCCATCGGGACAGCACCAAGAGACCCAGTACTTC. Translating it yields CASSPSGQHQETQYF.

This chain connects TRBV30 to TRBJ1-5; 10 bases are a match to TRBD1. Losses at the gene ends were 1 base for V and 6 bases for J; bases not matched to a gene: 3. Germline V lookup: CDR1 GTSNPN, CDR2 SVGIG (reference sequence). The CDR3 spans 14 residues. CDR3 in amino acids: CAWSGDRGLQPQHF. The CDR3 DNA reads as TGTGCCTGGAGTGGAGACAGGGGGCTTCAGCCCCAGCATTTT.

The V call is TRBV7-9, the J call TRBJ2-5; 11 bases are shared with TRBD2. The CDR3 totals 17 residues. J gave up 0 bases and V 1 base, and 4 bases lay outside the gene matches. Per the germline V gene, CDR1 is SEHNR and CDR2 is FQNEAQ (reference sequence). CDR3: CASSLGSLAGDQETQYF. The CDR3 region has the DNA TGTGCCAGCAGCTTAGGGTCACTAGCGGGGGACCAAGAGACCCAGTACTTC.